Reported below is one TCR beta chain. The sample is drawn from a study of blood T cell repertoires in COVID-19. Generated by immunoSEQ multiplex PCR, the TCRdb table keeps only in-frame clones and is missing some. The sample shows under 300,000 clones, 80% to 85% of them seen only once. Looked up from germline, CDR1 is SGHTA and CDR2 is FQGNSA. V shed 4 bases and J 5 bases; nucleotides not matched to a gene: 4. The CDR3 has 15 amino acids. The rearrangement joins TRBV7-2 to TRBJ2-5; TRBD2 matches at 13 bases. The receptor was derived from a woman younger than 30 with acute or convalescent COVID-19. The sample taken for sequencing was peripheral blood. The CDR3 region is CASSSGLAGAETQYF. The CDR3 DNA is TGTGCCAGCAGCTCAGGACTAGCGGGAGCGGAGACCCAGTACTTC.